Following are 2 T cell receptor beta chains from one sample sequenced in a study of T-cell memory formation after mild COVID-19. TCRdb re-called the 5' RACE reads through MiXCR, storing one row per CDR3 protein. The sample consists of 280,000 or so distinct CDR3 sequences, 8% to 10% of them appearing once. Sequenced input: PBMCs or a T cell subset sorted from them (not recorded which). The source is a young man who had mild COVID-19 (a few samples of this study predate the infection). Cell type and time point are not known.

There are a few counts of this clonotype. The V gene is TRBV6-2 or TRBV6-3, the J gene TRBJ1-5; perhaps TRBD1 as D (6 bases). The CDR3 loop spans 16 amino acids. The germline gives CDR1 MNHEY, CDR2 SVGEGT. Trimming left V 5 bases short and J 5 bases short, with 19 bases between. The CDR3 loop is CASSPGTSDIYQPQHF. CDR3 coding DNA: TGTGCCAGCAGTCCCGGGACAAGCGACATTTATCAGCCCCAGCATTTT.

This clonotype has a count of ten or more. The chain joins TRBV7-3 to TRBJ2-1; no firm D call. The CDR3 length is 13 residues. In germline, CDR1 is SGHTA, CDR2 FQGTGA. V was clipped by 3 bases and J by 9 bases, with 12 bases between them. The CDR3 here is CASSLASVGEQFF. The CDR3 region has the DNA TGTGCCAGCAGCTTGGCTAGTGTGGGTGAGCAGTTCTTC.